This T cell receptor (beta chain) was found in a study of blood T cell repertoires in COVID-19. Data came from immunoSEQ multiplex PCR; TCRdb stores just in-frame clones and leaves some out. The table has approximately 280,000 clones, roughly 89% seen once. The cohort comprised adults aged about 18 to 100 years residing in about two dozen US areas. The CDR3 has 16 amino acids. Per germline, CDR1 SGHTA and CDR2 FQGNSA. V lost 4 bases, J lost 0 bases, and 3 bases stayed unmatched. Turning to this clone: The same CDR3 is also encoded by other DNA sequences in this sample.

Sequenced material: PBMCs or T cells enriched from blood (not recorded which). The J gene is TRBJ2-1, the V gene TRBV7-2, with TRBD1 identical over 10 bases. This receptor was identified in a woman in her forties who had recovered from COVID-19. As DNA, the CDR3 is TGTGCCAGCAGCTCCCGGACAGGGGGCTCCTACAATGAGCAGTTCTTC. Translating gives CASSSRTGGSYNEQFF. The variable domain in full, with the rest retrieved from reference TRBV7-2 and TRBJ2-1, is GAGVSQSPSNKVTEKGKDVELRCDPISGHTALYWYRQSLGQGLEFLIYFQGNSAPDKSGLPSDRFSAERTGGSVSTLTIQRTQQEDSAVYLCASSSRTGGSYNEQFFGPGTRLTVL.